These 11 T cell receptor beta chains came from one sample sequenced in a study of T cell repertoires in cytomegalovirus infection. Using its own MiXCR run on the reads, TCRdb lists one record per CDR3 protein. Of approximately 500,000 distinct CDR3 sequences listed, 16% are singletons. The sequencing input was CD8+ T cells from PBMCs. Receptors originate from a human donor in good health (CMV status not recorded). Some clones in this sample may be carry-over from other donors' samples.

This clonotype was observed many times. This rearrangement joins TRBV7-9 to TRBJ1-5; 9 bases agree with TRBD1. The germline gives CDR1 SEHNR, CDR2 FQNEAQ (reference sequence). Trimming removed 5 bases from V and 4 bases from J; junction bases left unmatched: 6. The CDR3 contains 15 residues. The CDR3 here is CASSDPGTGNQPQHF. For the CDR3, the DNA is TGTGCCAGCAGCGACCCCGGGACAGGGAATCAGCCCCAGCATTTT.

In its sample, this clonotype was seen many times. The CDR3 sequence is CASSLAPAGRSGRENEQFF. CDR3 DNA sequence: TGTGCCAGCAGTTTAGCCCCAGCAGGGCGGAGCGGGAGGGAGAATGAGCAGTTCTTC. V and J are TRBV12-3 or TRBV12-4 and TRBJ2-1, with TRBD2 matching over 10 bases. This CDR3 is built from 19 residues. V was pared by 0 bases and J by 7 bases, with 15 bases of the junction left unmatched.

With respect to this clonotype: The junction departs from the called germline gene at one end, perhaps through a read error. The chain is built from TRBV7-9 and TRBJ2-7; 10 nucleotides agree with TRBD2. This CDR3 contains 16 residues. Looked up from germline, CDR1 is SEHNR and CDR2 is FQNEAQ (reference sequence). CDR3 sequence reads: CASGLVERGGIHEQYF. The CDR3 nucleotides read TGTGCCAGCGGCTTAGTGGAGCGGGGGGGAATACACGAGCAGTACTTC.

The chain joins TRBV27 to TRBJ1-2, with TRBD1 as a possible D gene (6 bases). From germline, CDR1 is MNHEY and CDR2 SMNVEV (reference sequence). With 4 bases removed from V and 5 bases from J, the gap between germline ends came to 20 bases. The CDR3 is 16 residues long. The DNA for the CDR3 is TGTGCCAGCAGTTCGTTGTGGCGGGGGGCTCATTATGGCTACACCTTC. Its protein is CASSSLWRGAHYGYTF.

The genes are TRBV28 and TRBJ1-1; D is perhaps TRBD1 (5 bases). The CDR3 is 16 amino acids. V dropped 6 bases and J dropped 1 base, with 18 bases sitting between them. Germline V gene lookup returns CDR1 MDHEN and CDR2 SYDVKM. DNA of the CDR3: TGTGCCAGCAGACCCCTAGAGGGGCTAGGGAACACTGAAGCTTTCTTT. It translates to CASRPLEGLGNTEAFF. Full variable domain (remainder filled in from reference TRBV28 and TRBJ1-1): DVKVTQSSRYLVKRTGEKVFLECVQDMDHENMFWYRQDPGLGLRLIYFSYDVKMKEKGDIPEGYSVSREKKERFSLILESASTNQTSMYLCASRPLEGLGNTEAFFGQGTRLTVV.

CDR3 sequence reads: CASSLAGASQPQHF. The CDR3, as DNA: TGTGCCAGCAGTTTAGCAGGGGCTAGTCAGCCCCAGCATTTT. The rearrangement joins TRBV27 to TRBJ1-5, with D possibly being TRBD1 (6 bases). V was trimmed by 2 bases and J by 6 bases, leaving 11 bases between them. The CDR3 has 14 amino acids. The germline V gene encodes CDR1 MNHEY and CDR2 SMNVEV (reference sequence).

The CDR3 DNA reads as TGTGCCAGCAGCCCTGCCGGGGGGCTCGAAGAGACCCAGTACTTC. It is translated as CASSPAGGLEETQYF. V and J are TRBV7-9 and TRBJ2-5; D possibly corresponds to TRBD2 (7 bases). This CDR3 is built from 15 residues. Germline V gene lookup returns CDR1 SEHNR and CDR2 FQNEAQ (reference sequence). V was pared by 5 bases and J by 3 bases, with 16 bases between.

This clonotype was counted between two and nine times. The CDR3 here is CASSTWTNELYEQYF. CDR3 DNA: TGTGCCAGTAGTACCTGGACAAACGAGCTCTACGAGCAGTACTTC. V and J are TRBV19 and TRBJ2-7; the D gene is possibly TRBD1 (5 bases). V gave up 4 bases and J gave up 3 bases, with 16 bases separating them. Per germline, CDR1 LNHDA and CDR2 SQIVND (reference sequence). The CDR3 totals 15 residues.

V and J are TRBV12-3 or TRBV12-4 and TRBJ2-2; 9 bases agree with TRBD1. The CDR3 has 15 amino acids. The J segment lost 3 bases and the V segment lost 6 bases, leaving 5 bases of the junction unmatched. CDR3 sequence reads: CASSPQGAHTGELFF. The CDR3 DNA sequence: TGTGCCAGCAGCCCACAGGGGGCGCACACCGGGGAGCTGTTTTTT.

Ten or more counts support this clonotype. The chain uses TRBV11-2 and TRBJ2-7; a weak D match, TRBD1 (5 bases). V was trimmed by 5 bases and J by 0 bases, leaving 20 bases between them. CDR1 and CDR2 (germline): SGHAT, FQNNGV. The CDR3 contains 17 residues. The CDR3 DNA sequence: TGTGCCAGCAGCGCATGGGGCCATCTTTCGAGCTCCTACGAGCAGTACTTC. It is translated as CASSAWGHLSSSYEQYF.

Here the CDR3 DNA reads TGTGCCTGGAGGGGAGGAGGAGCCCTTGGCTACACCTTC. Protein sequence: CAWRGGGALGYTF. The chain uses TRBV30 and TRBJ1-2; no firm D call. V dropped 3 bases and J dropped 7 bases, with 15 bases sitting between them. The CDR3 length is 13 residues. From germline, CDR1 is GTSNPN and CDR2 SVGIG (reference sequence).